This T cell receptor (beta chain) was captured in a study of T cells in tumors after PD-1 blockade. V was shortened by 2 bases and J by 6 bases, with 5 bases between the two germline ends. The CDR3 contains 13 residues. TCRdb keeps only in-frame clones here, not all; method: immunoSEQ multiplex PCR. The sample lists more than 20,000 clones; around 80% were seen once. This specimen consisted of PBMCs, obtained before anti-PD-1 treatment. The chain is built from TRBV12-3 or TRBV12-4 and TRBJ1-6, with D hard to call. This clonotype was obtained from a human donor with basal cell carcinoma. The CDR3 protein is CASSLNGNSPLHF. The CDR3 region has the DNA TGTGCCAGCAGTTTAAACGGTAATTCACCCCTCCACTTT.